This T cell receptor beta chain was captured in a study of T cell repertoires in cytomegalovirus infection. Study-wide context: CMV epitopes that were recently identified and HLA-C-restricted were used alongside well-studied HLA-B-restricted ones. TCR beta signatures that were public indicated CMV infection and matching HLA type. General observations from the study: Accumulated public TCR beta family frequency recognized individuals carrying CMV together with the relevant HLA.

The CDR3 length is 14 residues. V was clipped by 2 bases and J by 7 bases, with 12 bases between them. Germline lookup yields CDR1 MNHNY and CDR2 SVGAGI (reference sequence). In this sample, this clonotype turned up a few times. Its antigen is not known. TCRdb itself ran the reads through MiXCR, one entry per CDR3 protein. The sample records 900,000 to 950,000 distinct CDR3 sequences, 31% being singletons. This specimen consisted of cultured CD8+ T cells from PBMCs, obtained from culture after CMV antigen stimulation. J is TRBJ2-1 and V is TRBV6-6; D is undetermined. This clonotype originated in a human donor in good health (CMV status not recorded). Some clones in this sample may be carry-over from other donors' samples. CDR3 protein: CASSYPDRWNEQFF. In DNA form, the CDR3 reads TGTGCCAGCAGTTACCCAGACCGGTGGAATGAGCAGTTCTTC.